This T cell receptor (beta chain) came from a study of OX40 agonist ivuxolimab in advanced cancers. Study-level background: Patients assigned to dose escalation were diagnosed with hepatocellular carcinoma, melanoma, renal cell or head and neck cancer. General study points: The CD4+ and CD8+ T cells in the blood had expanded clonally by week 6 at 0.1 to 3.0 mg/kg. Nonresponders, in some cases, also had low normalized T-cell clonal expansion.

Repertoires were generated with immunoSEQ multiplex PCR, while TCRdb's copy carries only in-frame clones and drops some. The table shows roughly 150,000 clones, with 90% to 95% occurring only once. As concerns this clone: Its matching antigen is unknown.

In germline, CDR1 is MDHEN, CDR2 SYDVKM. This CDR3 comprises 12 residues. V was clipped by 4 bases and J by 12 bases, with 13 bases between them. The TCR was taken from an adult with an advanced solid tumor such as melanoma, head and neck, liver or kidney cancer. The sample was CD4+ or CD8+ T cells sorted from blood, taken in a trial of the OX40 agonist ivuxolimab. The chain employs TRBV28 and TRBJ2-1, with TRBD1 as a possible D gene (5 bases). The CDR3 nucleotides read TGTGCCAGCAGTTCACAAAGGGGTAGGCAGTTCTTC. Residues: CASSSQRGRQFF.